This T cell receptor beta chain was obtained from a study of blood T cell repertoires in COVID-19. The assay was immunoSEQ multiplex PCR, and TCRdb's table has in-frame clones only and misses some. The sample has 270,000 or so clones, 91% seen once; the top ten hold 2.5% to 3%. In germline, CDR1 is SGHRS, CDR2 YFSETQ. This CDR3 spans 16 amino acids. V trimming: 5 bases; J trimming: 5 bases; junction bases outside the gene matches: 13. The chain recombines TRBV5-1 with TRBJ2-5, with TRBD1 identical over 9 bases. The sequenced sample was PBMCs or T cells enriched from blood (not recorded which). The sequence came from a man aged 35 to 55 who had been exposed to COVID-19. CDR3 sequence: CASSLSQGALGETQYF. The CDR3 DNA reads as TGCGCCAGCAGTTTATCACAGGGGGCCCTCGGGGAGACCCAGTACTTC. Full variable domain (missing parts from reference TRBV5-1 and TRBJ2-5): KAGVTQTPRYLIKTRGQQVTLSCSPISGHRSVSWYQQTPGQGLQFLFEYFSETQRNKGNFPGRFSGRQFSNSRSEMNVSTLELGDSALYLCASSLSQGALGETQYFGPGTRLLVL.